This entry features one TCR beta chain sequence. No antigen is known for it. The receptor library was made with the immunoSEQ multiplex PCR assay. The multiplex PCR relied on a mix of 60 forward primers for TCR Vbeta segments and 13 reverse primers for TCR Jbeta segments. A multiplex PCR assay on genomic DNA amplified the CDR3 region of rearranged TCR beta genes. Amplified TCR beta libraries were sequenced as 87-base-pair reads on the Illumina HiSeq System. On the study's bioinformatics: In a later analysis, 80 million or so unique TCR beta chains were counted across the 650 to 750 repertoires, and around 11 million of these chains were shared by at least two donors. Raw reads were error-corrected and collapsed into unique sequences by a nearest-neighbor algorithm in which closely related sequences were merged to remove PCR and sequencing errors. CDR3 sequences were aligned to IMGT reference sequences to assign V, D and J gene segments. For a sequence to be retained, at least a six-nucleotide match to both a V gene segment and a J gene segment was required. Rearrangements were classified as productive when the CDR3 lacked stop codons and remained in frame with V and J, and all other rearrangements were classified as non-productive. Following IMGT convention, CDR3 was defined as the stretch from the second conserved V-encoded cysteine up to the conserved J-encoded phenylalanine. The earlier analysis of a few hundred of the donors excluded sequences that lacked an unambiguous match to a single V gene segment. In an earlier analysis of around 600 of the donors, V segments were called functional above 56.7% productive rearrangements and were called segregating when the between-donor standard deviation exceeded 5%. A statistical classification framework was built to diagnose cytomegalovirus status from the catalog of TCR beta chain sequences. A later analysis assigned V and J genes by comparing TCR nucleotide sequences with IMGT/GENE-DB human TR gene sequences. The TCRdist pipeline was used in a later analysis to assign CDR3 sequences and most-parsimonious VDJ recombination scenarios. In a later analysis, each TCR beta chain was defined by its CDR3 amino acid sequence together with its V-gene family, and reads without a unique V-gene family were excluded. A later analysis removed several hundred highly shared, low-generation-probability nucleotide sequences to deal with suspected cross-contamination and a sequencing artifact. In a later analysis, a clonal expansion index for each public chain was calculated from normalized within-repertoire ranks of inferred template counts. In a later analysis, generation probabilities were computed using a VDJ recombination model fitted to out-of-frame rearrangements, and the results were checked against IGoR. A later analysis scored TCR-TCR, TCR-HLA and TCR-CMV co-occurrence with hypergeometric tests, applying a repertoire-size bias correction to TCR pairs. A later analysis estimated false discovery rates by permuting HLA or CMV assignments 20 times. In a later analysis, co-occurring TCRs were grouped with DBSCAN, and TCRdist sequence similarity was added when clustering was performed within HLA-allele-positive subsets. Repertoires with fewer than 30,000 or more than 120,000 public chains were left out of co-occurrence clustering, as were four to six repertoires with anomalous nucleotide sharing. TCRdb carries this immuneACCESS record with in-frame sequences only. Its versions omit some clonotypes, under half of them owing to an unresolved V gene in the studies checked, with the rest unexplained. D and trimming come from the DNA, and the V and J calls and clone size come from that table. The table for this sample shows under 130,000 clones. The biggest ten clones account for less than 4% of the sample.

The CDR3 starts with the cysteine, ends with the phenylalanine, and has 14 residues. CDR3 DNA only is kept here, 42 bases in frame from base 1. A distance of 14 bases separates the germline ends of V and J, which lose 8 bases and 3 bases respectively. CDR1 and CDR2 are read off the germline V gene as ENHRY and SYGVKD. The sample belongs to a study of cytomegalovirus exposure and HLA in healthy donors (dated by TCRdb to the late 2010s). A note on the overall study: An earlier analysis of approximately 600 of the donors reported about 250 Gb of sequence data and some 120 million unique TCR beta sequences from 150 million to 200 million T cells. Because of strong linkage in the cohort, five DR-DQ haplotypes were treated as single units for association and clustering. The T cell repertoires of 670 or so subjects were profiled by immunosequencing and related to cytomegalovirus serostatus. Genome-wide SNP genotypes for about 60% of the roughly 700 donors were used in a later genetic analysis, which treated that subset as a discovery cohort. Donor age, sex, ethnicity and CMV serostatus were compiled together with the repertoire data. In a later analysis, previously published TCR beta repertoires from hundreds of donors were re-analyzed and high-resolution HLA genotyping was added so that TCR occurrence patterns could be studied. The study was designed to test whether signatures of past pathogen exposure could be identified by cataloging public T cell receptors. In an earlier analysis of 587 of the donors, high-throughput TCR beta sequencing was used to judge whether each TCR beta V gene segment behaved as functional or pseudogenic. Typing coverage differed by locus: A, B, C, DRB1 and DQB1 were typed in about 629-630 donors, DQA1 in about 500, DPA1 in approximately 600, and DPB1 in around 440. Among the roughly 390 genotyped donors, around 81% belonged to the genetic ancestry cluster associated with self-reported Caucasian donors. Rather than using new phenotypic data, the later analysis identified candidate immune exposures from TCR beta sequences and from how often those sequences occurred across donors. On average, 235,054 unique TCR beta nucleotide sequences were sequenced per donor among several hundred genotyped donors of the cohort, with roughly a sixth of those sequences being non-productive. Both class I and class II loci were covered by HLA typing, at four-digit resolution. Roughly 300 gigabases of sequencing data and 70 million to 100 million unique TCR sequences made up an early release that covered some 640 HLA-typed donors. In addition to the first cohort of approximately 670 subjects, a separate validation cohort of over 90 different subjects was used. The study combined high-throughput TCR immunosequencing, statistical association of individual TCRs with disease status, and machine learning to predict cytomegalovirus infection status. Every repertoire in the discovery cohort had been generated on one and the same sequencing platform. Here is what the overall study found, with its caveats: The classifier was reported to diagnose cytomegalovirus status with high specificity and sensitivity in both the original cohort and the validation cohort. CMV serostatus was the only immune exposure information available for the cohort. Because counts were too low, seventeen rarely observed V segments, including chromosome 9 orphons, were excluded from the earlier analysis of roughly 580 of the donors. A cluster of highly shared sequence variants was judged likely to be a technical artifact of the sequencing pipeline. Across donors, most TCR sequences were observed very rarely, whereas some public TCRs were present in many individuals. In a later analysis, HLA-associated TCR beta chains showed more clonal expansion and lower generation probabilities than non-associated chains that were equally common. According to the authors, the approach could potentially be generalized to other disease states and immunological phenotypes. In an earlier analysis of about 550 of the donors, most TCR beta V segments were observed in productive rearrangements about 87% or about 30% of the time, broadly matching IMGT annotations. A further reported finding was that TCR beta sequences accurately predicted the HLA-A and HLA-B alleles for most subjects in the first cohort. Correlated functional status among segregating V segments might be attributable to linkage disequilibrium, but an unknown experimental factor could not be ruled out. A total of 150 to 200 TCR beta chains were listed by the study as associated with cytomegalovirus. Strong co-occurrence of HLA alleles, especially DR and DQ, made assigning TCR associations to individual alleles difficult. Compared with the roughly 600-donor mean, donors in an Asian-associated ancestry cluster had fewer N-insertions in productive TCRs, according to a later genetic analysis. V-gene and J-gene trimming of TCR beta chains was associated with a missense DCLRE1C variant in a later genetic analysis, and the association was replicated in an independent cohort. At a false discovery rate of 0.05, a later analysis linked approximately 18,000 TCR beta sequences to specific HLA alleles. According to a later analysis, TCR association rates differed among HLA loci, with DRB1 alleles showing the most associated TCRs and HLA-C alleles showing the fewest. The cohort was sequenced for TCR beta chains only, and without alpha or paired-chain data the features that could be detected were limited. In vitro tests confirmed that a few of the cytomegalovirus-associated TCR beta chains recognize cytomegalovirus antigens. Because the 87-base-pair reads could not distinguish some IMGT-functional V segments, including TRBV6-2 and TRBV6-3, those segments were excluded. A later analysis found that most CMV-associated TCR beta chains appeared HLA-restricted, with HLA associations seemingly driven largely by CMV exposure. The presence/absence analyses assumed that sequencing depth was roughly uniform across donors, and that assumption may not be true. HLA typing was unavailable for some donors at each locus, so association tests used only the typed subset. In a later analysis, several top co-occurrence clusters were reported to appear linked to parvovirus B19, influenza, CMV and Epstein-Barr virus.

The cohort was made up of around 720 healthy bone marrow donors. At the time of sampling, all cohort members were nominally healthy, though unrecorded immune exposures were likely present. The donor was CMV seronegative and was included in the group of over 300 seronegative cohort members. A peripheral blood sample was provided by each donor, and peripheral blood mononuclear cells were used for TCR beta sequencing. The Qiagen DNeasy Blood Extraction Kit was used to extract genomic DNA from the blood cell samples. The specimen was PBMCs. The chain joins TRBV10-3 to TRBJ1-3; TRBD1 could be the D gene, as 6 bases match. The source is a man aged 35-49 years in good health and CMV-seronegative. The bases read TGTGCCATCGGCGGGGGGCTGGATGGAAACACCATATATTTT. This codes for CAIGGGLDGNTIYF.